This T cell receptor beta chain was captured in a study of cytomegalovirus exposure and HLA in healthy donors. Regarding the study as a whole: Later analysis suggested most CMV-associated TCR beta chains were HLA-restricted.

About this clone itself: The antigen is not known.

The PCR contained 60 Vbeta and 13 Jbeta primers. Measured with immunoSEQ multiplex PCR; TCRdb has only the in-frame clones, and not every one. The data contain approximately 200,000 clones, 70% to 80% of them singletons. The donors gave bone marrow, and they were healthy. Germline V lookup: CDR1 SGHNT, CDR2 YYREEE (reference sequence). The trim removed 2 bases at V and 5 bases at J, leaving 10 bases unmatched. The CDR3 length is 15 residues. J is TRBJ2-7 and V is TRBV5-4; 7 nucleotides line up with TRBD1. Sequenced sample: PBMCs. The clonotype comes from a girl aged 10 to 17 in good health and CMV-seropositive. CDR3 in amino acids: CASSFPGQRIHEQYF. For the CDR3, the DNA is TGTGCCAGCAGCTTCCCGGGACAGAGAATCCACGAGCAGTACTTC.